This paragraph reports one T cell receptor (beta chain). The antigen is undetermined. The sample is drawn from a study of cytomegalovirus exposure and HLA in healthy donors. Study-level results: An analysis was carried out at a later point. It showed that HLA-associated TCR beta chains were more clonally expanded than equally common non-associated chains.

This CDR3 is built from 15 residues. Germline assignment: CDR1 MRHNA and CDR2 SNTAGT. J gave up 7 bases and V 2 bases, and 7 bases lay outside the gene matches. PCR primers comprised 60 Vbeta and 13 Jbeta primers. The data were produced by immunoSEQ multiplex PCR, yet TCRdb's version contains in-frame clones alone and is incomplete. The top ten hold 2.9% of the sample, which has about 150,000 clones, approximately 79% seen once. The J gene is TRBJ1-2, the V gene TRBV6-4; 10 nucleotides agree with TRBD1. Sequenced sample: PBMCs. This clonotype was obtained from a woman under 40 in good health and CMV-seronegative. CDR3 DNA sequence: TGTGCCAGCAGTGACCAGGGGACAGGGGCCGGTGGCTACACCTTC. This translates into CASSDQGTGAGGYTF.